These 16 T cell receptor beta chains were all obtained from the same sample, sequenced in a study of blood T cell repertoires in COVID-19. Sequencing used immunoSEQ multiplex PCR; TCRdb keeps in-frame clones, though not all of them. The repertoire has 200,000 to 250,000 clones, roughly 87% of them found once; the top ten carry about a tenth. Specimen: PBMCs or T cells enriched from blood (not recorded which). The receptors stem from a man between 18 and 35 years old with acute COVID-19.

The J gene is TRBJ2-5, the V gene TRBV7-9, with D perhaps matching TRBD2 (5 bases). V lost 6 bases, J lost 5 bases, and 13 bases lay in between. The CDR3 contains 13 residues. Germline CDR1 reads SEHNR; CDR2 reads FQNEAQ (reference sequence). CDR3 coding DNA: TGTGCCAGCAGTCCCCCCGGGGAGGAGACCCAGTACTTC. Amino acids: CASSPPGEETQYF.

The genes are TRBV10-3 and TRBJ2-7, with 12 bases fitting TRBD2. The CDR3 extends over 14 amino acids. J was trimmed by 3 bases and V by 5 bases; bases with no gene match: 2. CDR1 and CDR2 from the germline V gene are ENHRY and SYGVKD. CDR3 protein: CAISPLAGGYEQYF. CDR3 bases: TGTGCCATCAGTCCACTAGCGGGAGGCTACGAGCAGTACTTC.

The CDR3 reads CASSWGTGENEKLFF. CDR3 bases: TGTGCCAGCAGCTGGGGGACAGGGGAAAATGAAAAACTGTTTTTT. The genes are TRBV13 and TRBJ1-4; the match to TRBD1 covers 10 bases. From germline, CDR1 is PRHDT and CDR2 FYEKMQ (reference sequence). The ends lost 4 bases at V and 5 bases at J; junction bases unmatched: 4. The CDR3 contains 15 residues.

CDR3 sequence reads: CASSSSGQGLYYEQYF. The CDR3 nucleotides read TGTGCCAGCAGCTCGTCGGGACAGGGCTTATACTACGAGCAGTACTTC. The J gene is TRBJ2-7, the V gene TRBV28, with 9 bases that match TRBD1. This CDR3 has 16 amino acids. CDR1 is MDHEN and CDR2 is SYDVKM in the germline V gene. After removal of 6 bases from V and 3 bases from J, the junction contained 12 bases not matched to a gene.

The chain employs TRBV24-1 and TRBJ2-7, with TRBD1 identical over 8 bases. Per the germline V gene, CDR1 is KGHDR and CDR2 is SFDVKD. CDR3 size: 12 residues. Trimming cost V 9 bases and J 6 bases; bases outside gene matches: 6. The CDR3 spells CATAGQGLEQYF. The CDR3 nucleotides are TGTGCCACCGCCGGACAGGGCCTCGAGCAGTACTTC.

This clone has a handful of counts. The gene calls are TRBV28 and TRBJ1-2; D remains ambiguous. V gave up 4 bases and J gave up 4 bases, with 4 bases separating them. Germline V gene lookup returns CDR1 MDHEN and CDR2 SYDVKM. CDR3 length: 11 amino acids. The CDR3 DNA is TGTGCCAGCAGTTCCTCCTATGGCTACACCTTC. Residues: CASSSSYGYTF.

This chain joins TRBV28 and TRBJ2-4; D perhaps matches TRBD2 (6 bases). The CDR3 is made up of 14 amino acids. V dropped 8 bases and J dropped 0 bases, with 11 bases sitting between them. The germline gives CDR1 MDHEN, CDR2 SYDVKM. The CDR3 DNA follows: TGTGCCAGCTTGGGGGGTGGAGCCAAAAACATTCAGTACTTC. It encodes CASLGGGAKNIQYF. Looking up the rest from reference TRBV28 and TRBJ2-4 gives the full variable domain: DVKVTQSSRYLVKRTGEKVFLECVQDMDHENMFWYRQDPGLGLRLIYFSYDVKMKEKGDIPEGYSVSREKKERFSLILESASTNQTSMYLCASLGGGAKNIQYFGAGTRLSVL.

This CDR3 is CASSHGGYTF. The CDR3 DNA follows: TGTGCCAGTAGTCACGGTGGCTACACCTTC. The V call is TRBV19, the J call TRBJ1-2, with unresolved D. V lost 5 bases, J lost 7 bases, and 5 bases lay in between. The germline gives CDR1 LNHDA, CDR2 SQIVND (reference sequence). This CDR3 region has 10 residues.

The CDR3 region is CASSIGPNTEAFF. As DNA, the CDR3 is TGTGCCAGTAGTATAGGGCCGAACACTGAAGCTTTCTTT. The V gene is TRBV19, the J gene TRBJ1-1; D gene unclear. Germline lookup yields CDR1 LNHDA and CDR2 SQIVND (reference sequence). The CDR3 loop spans 13 amino acids. The V and J ends lost 1 base and 1 base respectively, with 4 bases between them.

V and J are TRBV9 and TRBJ1-1; D is uncertain. Germline CDR1 and CDR2: SGDLS and YYNGEE. The CDR3 length is 14 residues. Trimming pared 3 bases from V and 1 base from J, leaving 10 bases between. Written as DNA, the CDR3 is TGTGCCAGCAGCGGAGCCACTGAGAACACTGAAGCTTTCTTT. Protein: CASSGATENTEAFF.

This clone was seen just once. The chain is built from TRBV10-2 and TRBJ1-5; 7 bases are shared with TRBD1. The CDR3 runs 14 residues. Trimming removed 0 bases from V and 6 bases from J; junction bases left unmatched: 2. Germline V gene lookup returns CDR1 WSHSY and CDR2 SAAADI. CDR3 sequence reads: CASSESGGRQPQHF. CDR3 DNA: TGCGCCAGCAGTGAGTCAGGGGGCCGTCAGCCCCAGCATTTT.

The chain is built from TRBV18 and TRBJ2-7; D may be TRBD2 (6 bases). V dropped 3 bases and J dropped 6 bases, with 24 bases sitting between them. CDR1 is KGHSH, CDR2 LQKENI, per germline. There are 17 residues in the CDR3. CDR3 region: CASSPSSGSGDPSEQYF. The CDR3 DNA reads as TGTGCCAGCTCACCCTCTTCGGGCTCGGGGGACCCCAGCGAGCAGTACTTC.

The chain uses TRBV25-1 and TRBJ2-7, with TRBD1 matching 12 bases. CDR1 and CDR2 from the germline V gene are MGHDK and SYGVNS. The V segment lost 4 bases and the J segment 5 bases; nucleotides outside the gene matches: 6. The CDR3 runs 15 residues. The CDR3 DNA reads as TGTGCCAGCAGTGGCCGGGACAGGGGGCAGCACGAGCAGTACTTC. Residues: CASSGRDRGQHEQYF.

The rearrangement joins TRBV11-2 to TRBJ2-7, with D possibly matching TRBD1 (6 bases). The V end was cut by 9 bases, the J end by 2 bases, with 17 bases between. The CDR3 is 14 residues long. Germline V gives CDR1 SGHAT, CDR2 FQNNGV. The CDR3 DNA reads as TGTGCCAGTTCTGTGTTGGACAGTACCTACGAGCAGTACTTC. Its translation: CASSVLDSTYEQYF.

This sequence joins TRBV30 and TRBJ1-2, with 7 bases fitting TRBD1. CDR1 is GTSNPN, CDR2 SVGIG, per germline (reference sequence). V lost 0 bases and J lost 6; bases outside the gene matches: 4. This CDR3 is built from 13 residues. CDR3 amino acids: CAWSVFGQDGYTF. CDR3 bases: TGTGCCTGGAGTGTCTTCGGACAGGATGGCTACACCTTC.

The chain recombines TRBV11-2 with TRBJ2-2; tentatively, D is TRBD2 (6 bases). The ends were cut back, 3 bases at V and 6 bases at J, with 8 bases in the middle. Germline V lookup: CDR1 SGHAT, CDR2 FQNNGV. The CDR3 has 13 residues. The CDR3 reads CASSLGGSGELFF. DNA for the CDR3: TGTGCCAGCAGCTTGGGGGGTTCCGGGGAGCTGTTTTTT.